Included here is one T cell receptor (beta chain) sequence, with context. This entry belongs to a study of blood T cells in healthy people across ages. Together with a sample-barcoded 5' primer, a J-beta primer mix was included in a second PCR lasting roughly 6 to 12 cycles. All cDNA molecules were each tagged by a template-switch adaptor with 12 random nucleotides. TCRdb fed the 5' RACE reads into MiXCR, producing one record per CDR3 protein. The table has around 710,000 distinct CDR3 sequences, roughly 43% seen once. Those donating, healthy Caucasian individuals from Russia, were aged roughly 6 to 95. The draw of peripheral blood yielded roughly 9.4 milliliters from each donor. Each sample yielded at least 5 micrograms of PBMC total RNA. V shed 4 bases and J 7 bases; nucleotides not matched to a gene: 11. Germline V CDR1 and CDR2: SNHLY, FYNNEI. This CDR3 comprises 15 residues.

The TCR was taken from an older woman in good health. This chain joins TRBV2 and TRBJ2-3; 7 bases fit TRBD2. The material sequenced was blood. The CDR3 nucleotides are TGTGCCAGCAGTGCAGTGACTAGCATCCCATATACGCAGTATTTT. Translating it yields CASSAVTSIPYTQYF. The variable domain in full, with the rest retrieved from reference TRBV2 and TRBJ2-3, is EPEVTQTPSHQVTQMGQEVILRCVPISNHLYFYWYRQILGQKVEFLVSFYNNEISEKSEIFDDQFSVERPDGSNFTLKIRSTKLEDSAMYFCASSAVTSIPYTQYFGPGTRLTVL.